This entry features one TCR beta chain sequence. Its target is not known. Systemic immunosuppression or a history of autoimmune disease excluded patients. Germline assignment: CDR1 MNHEY and CDR2 SMNVEV (reference sequence). The V and J ends lost 2 bases and 3 bases, in that order; junction bases with no gene match: 7. This CDR3 contains 16 residues. The data stem from a study of OX40 agonist ivuxolimab in advanced cancers. The data were produced by immunoSEQ multiplex PCR, yet TCRdb's version contains in-frame clones alone and is incomplete. The sample gives tens of thousands of clones, roughly 90% of which show up once; 0.38% is in the top ten. The study's findings and limits: Some patients who did not respond also had low normalized T-cell clonal expansion. Near-lowest levels of clonal expansion characterized partial responders at 0.1-3.0 mg/kg. Circulating CD4+ and CD8+ T cells showed clonal expansion by week 6 at 0.1 to 3.0 mg/kg.

The input for sequencing was CD4+ or CD8+ T cells sorted from blood, taken in a trial of the OX40 agonist ivuxolimab. The origin of this receptor is an adult with an advanced solid tumor such as melanoma, head and neck, liver or kidney cancer. This chain links TRBV27 with TRBJ2-1, with 7 positions matching TRBD2. The CDR3 sequence: CASSLRRGGSYNEQFF. The CDR3 coding sequence is TGTGCCAGCAGTTTACGGAGGGGCGGGAGCTACAATGAGCAGTTCTTC.